This paragraph covers one TCR beta chain sequence. No cognate antigen has been identified for it. Per-base qualities were not stored, and no clone one base away is much larger. The immunoSEQ hsTCRB v3.0 assay was used at survey level resolution to sequence the TRB variable region. TRB sequencing targeted a depth of 40,000-50,000 T-cell genomes per sample. Pooled TRB libraries were sequenced on an Illumina MiSeq with a v3 150-cycle kit. As for the authors' bioinformatics: Repertoire analysis was run in R within a reproducible Nextflow workflow that covered QC, data transformation and analysis. LymphoSeq2, an R package for exploring AIRR-Seq data, was used to implement custom analyses. A handful of samples yielding fewer than 5000 total TRB sequences were excluded, leaving about 190 analyzed HIV repertoires. Among the roughly 200 retained HIV repertoires, 55 to 60 were collected before ART initiation and 129 after ART initiation. Each repertoire was downsampled to 5000 TRB nucleotide sequences, and summary statistics were averaged across 100 downsampling iterations. The analysis kept only TRB sequences whose CDR3 regions were at least seven amino acids long. Two measures captured diversity: a Shannon entropy-derived clonality score and the Gini coefficient. In the repertoire networks, any two of the top 5000 CDR3 amino acid sequences were linked whenever the two sequences differed by an edit distance of one. GLIPH2 predicted antigen specificity groups and MHC restriction for TRB CDR3 amino acid sequences. To flag known associations with CMV, EBV, HIV or tissue antigens, CDR3 amino acid sequences were compared against VDJdb and McPAS-TCR. Pre-ART, post-ART and control groups were compared with Wilcoxon signed-rank tests and Holm-Bonferroni correction. Sourced from immuneACCESS, this table was stored by TCRdb with only in-frame sequences that have V and J called. A share of the clones is absent; for the studies checked, an unresolved V gene accounts for under half, and the remainder has no known explanation. Clone size and the V and J calls come from that table; the DNA yielded D and trimming. The sample yields 15,000 to 20,000 clones; around 84% were counted once. The top ten constitute 7.5% to 9.5% of the sample.

This entry belongs to a study of long-term antiretroviral therapy in people with HIV (dated by TCRdb to the early 2020s). Study-level background: Collection of the earliest samples took place about a decade ahead of the 2015 WHO recommendation for immediate ART, at a time when ART was typically delayed until CD4 counts fell. A retrospective serial study tested whether changes in peripheral blood TRB repertoire composition and diversity were associated with ART initiation and durable HIV suppression. A total of over 150 cryopreserved PBMC samples came from around 30 adults with confirmed HIV infection and were collected serially over a mean of roughly 6 years (range 1-12). About two fifths of the roughly 30 participants with HIV were female. Test extractions of a monoclonal T-cell line alongside 30 or so polyclonal samples showed no cross-contamination during QIAcube processing.

Inclusion was restricted to participants for whom at least one PBMC sample before ART initiation and at least two post-ART samples were available. Every participant with HIV received treatment in the United States of America. Before DNA extraction, cryopreserved samples of about 0.9-11 million PBMC were thawed and washed. At the time of the earliest PBMC sample for each participant with HIV, ages ranged from roughly 20 to 60 years. PBMC samples were contributed by each participant from 1-4 timepoints before ART initiation and 2-8 timepoints after ART initiation, with a median of 7 samples. For every participant, serial HIV viral load, CD4+ T-cell count, ART history and demographic data were obtained. Using a Qiagen kit on a QIAcube, genomic DNA was extracted from unsorted PBMC, with samples processed in batches of 12. From a lookup of the germline V gene, CDR1 and CDR2 are SGDLS and YYNGEE. The V end loses 6 bases and the J end loses 1 base, and a stretch of 16 bases separates them. CDR3 length: 15 amino acids, cysteine to phenylalanine. The retained sequence is limited to the CDR3, 45 bases, with the frame set at the first base.

Study-level results and caveats: Inferences about post-ART repertoire changes were limited because no data were available on ART adherence, viral resistance or therapy changes. Compared with controls, HIV repertoires had narrower CDR3 length ranges, and the network structure pointed to an antigen-experienced repertoire that shifted only slightly toward naive after ART. A significant increase in TRB diversity was found to be associated with ART initiation, although TRB diversity was observed to remain significantly below that of transplant donor controls even after long-term ART. The samples were dated from the mid-2000s to the late 2010s, and the ART regimens that were used may be less effective than current ART regimens. Because pre-ART samples had limited cell numbers, unsorted PBMC were profiled rather than sorted CD4+ and CD8+ T cells. Owing to limited PBMC availability, only the TCR beta chain was sequenced, without alpha chain pairing. The repertoire was dominated across all time points by expanded TRB clones identified before ART initiation, although this dominance was seen to fluctuate and to decrease in many PLHIV after ART.

Sequenced material: unsorted PBMCs, taken 0.1 years after starting antiretroviral therapy. The chain links TRBV9 with TRBJ2-5; D gene: possibly TRBD2, on 7 matching bases. The source of this sequence is a man younger than 35 with HIV. The CDR3 protein is CASTGGSGAQETQYF. The nucleotides read TGTGCCAGCACGGGGGGCTCGGGGGCCCAAGAGACCCAGTACTTC. Supplemented by the reference TRBV9 and TRBJ2-5 proteins around the CDR3, the complete variable domain is DSGVTQTPKHLITATGQRVTLRCSPRSGDLSVYWYQQSLDQGLQFLIQYYNGEERAKGNILERFSAQQFPDLHSELNLSSLELGDSALYFCASTGGSGAQETQYFGPGTRLLVL.